The sequence of this T cell receptor (beta chain) was determined in a study of identical twins. TCRdb called the 5' RACE reads again in MiXCR, with one record for every CDR3 protein. Here the sample spans roughly 350,000 distinct CDR3 sequences, over 9% being singletons. A few counts support this clonotype. V shed 8 bases and J shed 0 bases, with 11 bases lying between them. CDR1 and CDR2 from the germline V gene are SEHNR and FQNEAQ (reference sequence). There are 15 residues in the CDR3. These data also featured in a second study, about yellow fever vaccine responses in identical twins. That paper notes: Vaccine-induced T cell responses in twins were reportedly observed to appear partly convergent, partly personalized.

This chain connects TRBV7-9 to TRBJ2-6; perhaps D is TRBD1 or TRBD2 (5 bases each). Input material: CD8+ T cells sorted from blood. The clonotype comes from a woman between 18 and 29 years old in good health. The CDR3 is CASRGLVSGANVLTF. The CDR3 coding sequence is TGTGCCAGCCGGGGCTTAGTCTCTGGGGCCAACGTCCTGACTTTC. The full variable domain, with the rest looked up from reference TRBV7-9 and TRBJ2-6, is DTGVSQNPRHKITKRGQNVTFRCDPISEHNRLYWYRQTLGQGPEFLTYFQNEAQLEKSRLLSDRFSAERPKGSFSTLEIQRTEQGDSAMYLCASRGLVSGANVLTFGAGSRLTVL.